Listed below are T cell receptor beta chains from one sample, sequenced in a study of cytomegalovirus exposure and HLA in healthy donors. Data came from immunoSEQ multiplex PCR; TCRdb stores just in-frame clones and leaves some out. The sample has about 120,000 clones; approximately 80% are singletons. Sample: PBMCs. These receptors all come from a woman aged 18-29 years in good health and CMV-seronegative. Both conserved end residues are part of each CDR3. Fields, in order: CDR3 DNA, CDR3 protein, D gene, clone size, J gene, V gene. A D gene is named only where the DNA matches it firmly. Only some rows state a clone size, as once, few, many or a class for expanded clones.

TGTGCCATCAGACTGGACAGGGCGGACACTGAAGCTTTCTTT	CAIRLDRADTEAFF	TRBD1	few	TRBJ1-1	TRBV10-3
TGCGCCAGCAGCCAAGATTTAGGGGGTGAGGGTTGGGAAAAACTGTTTTTT	CASSQDLGGEGWEKLFF	NA	NA	TRBJ1-4	TRBV4-1
TGTGCCAGCAGCGATACAGGAAACTATGGCTACACCTTC	CASSDTGNYGYTF	NA	once	TRBJ1-2	TRBV7-2
TGTGCCAGTTCAGTGGTAGACGGCGAACGAGGCTACGAGCAGTACTTC	CASSVVDGERGYEQYF	NA	NA	TRBJ2-7	TRBV19
TGTGCCTGGAGTGGGACAGGGGACGGCTACACCTTC	CAWSGTGDGYTF	TRBD1	NA	TRBJ1-2	TRBV30
TGTGCCAGTAAATGGACAGGAAACACAGATACGCAGTATTTT	CASKWTGNTDTQYF	TRBD1	once	TRBJ2-3	TRBV6-1
TGCGCCAGCAGCTCGGAGGGAGGTCTAATCCAAGAGCCCCAGTACTTC	CASSSEGGLIQEPQYF	NA	NA	TRBJ2-5	TRBV4-1
TGCAGCGTTGAAAGGACAGGGCGGGACGAGCAGTACTTC	CSVERTGRDEQYF	TRBD1	NA	TRBJ2-7	TRBV29-1
TGTGCCAGCAGTGAATTGGGCAGGGGGAACACTGAAGCTTTCTTT	CASSELGRGNTEAFF	NA	NA	TRBJ1-1	TRBV25-1
TGTGCCAGCAGCCCAACCACCGCCGGGACAGGAATATCACCCCTCCACTTT	CASSPTTAGTGISPLHF	TRBD1	once	TRBJ1-6	TRBV7-9
TGTGCCAGCAGTTACTCGGGCAGGCAAGAGACCCAGTACTTC	CASSYSGRQETQYF	NA	NA	TRBJ2-5	TRBV6-5
TGTGCCAGCTCAACGAGGGATGAGCAGTTCTTC	CASSTRDEQFF	NA	NA	TRBJ2-1	TRBV18
TGCAGCGTAAGGCGGCCGCTCTCCTACGAGCAGTACTTC	CSVRRPLSYEQYF	NA	NA	TRBJ2-7	TRBV29-1
TGTGCCAGCAGCTTTGTTGTTGGGGGCGGCAGGGCAGAATCTAGGGGCAATCAGCCCCAGCATTTT	CASSFVVGGGRAESRGNQPQHF	NA	NA	TRBJ1-5	TRBV12-1
TGCGCCAGCAGCCAAGATATAAACAGTATGAACACTGAAGCTTTCTTT	CASSQDINSMNTEAFF	NA	NA	TRBJ1-1	TRBV4-3